This T cell receptor (beta chain) was recorded in a study of blood T cell repertoires in COVID-19. As for the study in general: Whether acute or convalescent, the COVID-19 samples came from the United States, Italy and Spain. T cells, B-cell-depleted T cells, or PBMCs supplied cDNA or gDNA.

There are 14 residues in the CDR3. The V and J ends lost 6 bases and 4 bases, in that order; junction bases with no gene match: 6. The germline V gene encodes CDR1 SNHLY and CDR2 FYNNEI. Source study methods: Nucleated cell counts were estimated from reference gene primer amplification. The method was immunoSEQ multiplex PCR; TCRdb's version includes in-frame clones alone and lacks a portion of them. Clone size and the V and J calls come from that table; the DNA yielded D and trimming. The table records about 160,000 clones, about 83% of them present only once. V and J are TRBV2 and TRBJ2-5, with 9 bases fitting TRBD2. Material for sequencing was peripheral blood. This clonotype was obtained from a woman aged 70 to 79 with COVID-19, enrolled during active disease. In nucleotides, the CDR3 is TGTGCCAGCAGCAACGCGGGGGGGCGAGAGACCCAGTACTTC. Translated: CASSNAGGRETQYF.